A few counts support the clone carrying this TCR beta chain. Its matching antigen is unknown. As for time point: newly diagnosed GD, antithyroid drugs for less than 3 months. RNA isolated from PBMCs was used to make the TCR library. Blood from the periphery, approximately 10 milliliters in all, was drawn into EDTA tubes. The data were taken from a study of regulatory T cells in long-lasting Graves disease. Study-wide points: New patients shared approximately 1,000 public clonotypes, and persistent patients shared more, with under 3,000.

According to the study, TCR beta libraries were built with iRepertoire HTBI primers and CDR3-region Arm-PCR. TCRdb called the multiplex PCR reads again in MiXCR, with one record for every CDR3 protein. The sample has about 620,000 distinct CDR3 sequences, 16% seen once. The V end was cut by 6 bases, the J end by 8 bases, with 21 bases between. The CDR3 is 14 amino acids. In germline, CDR1 is DFQATT, CDR2 SNEGSKA (reference sequence). These data are also associated with another study on T cells in Graves' hyperthyroidism and ophthalmopathy. That source reports: HTBI primers were the set used in a first-round RT-PCR of the TCR CDR3. Most thyroid clonotypes expanded above 0.001 appeared in blood too.

The sequence derives from a woman aged 30 to 39 with Graves disease. The rearrangement joins TRBV20-1 to TRBJ2-3; D perhaps matches TRBD2 (6 bases). Source: peripheral blood mononuclear cells (PBMCs), taken at new diagnosis, from a patient treated with antithyroid drugs. The CDR3 DNA follows: TGCAGTGCCGTAGACCCTGGGACTTCCCTTACGCAGTATTTT. It is translated as CSAVDPGTSLTQYF.